Presented here are 31 T cell receptor beta chains from one specimen sequenced in a study of cytomegalovirus exposure and HLA in healthy donors. Researchers ran the PCR with 60 Vbeta and 13 Jbeta primers. Profiling relied on immunoSEQ multiplex PCR, and the TCRdb table lists in-frame clones only, not all of them. The sample has more than 150,000 clones; 87% are singletons. The sample comprised PBMCs. The receptor set was obtained from a girl under three years old in good health and CMV-seronegative.

The V and J genes are TRBV5-4 and TRBJ1-6; D not resolved. Germline CDR1 is SGHNT and CDR2 is YYREEE (reference sequence). The CDR3 runs 15 residues. V was pared by 2 bases and J by 0 bases, with 6 bases between. DNA of the CDR3: TGTGCCAGCAGCTTAATCAGCTCCTATAATTCACCCCTCCACTTT. It codes for CASSLISSYNSPLHF.

The chain carries TRBV27 and TRBJ2-1; 10 positions agree with TRBD2. With 5 bases clipped from V and 8 bases from J, the junction kept 15 bases outside the gene matches. The length of the CDR3 is 17 residues. Germline V gives CDR1 MNHEY, CDR2 SMNVEV (reference sequence). CDR3 coding DNA: TGTGCCAGCAGTCCTCGGATTTCTAGCGGGAGTATCGATGAGCAGTTCTTC. This codes for CASSPRISSGSIDEQFF.

This chain links TRBV5-1 with TRBJ1-1, with D possibly TRBD1 on 6 matching bases. With 0 bases removed from V and 3 bases from J, the gap between germline ends came to 9 bases. Germline CDR1 and CDR2: SGHRS and YFSETQ. The CDR3 spans 14 residues. CDR3 loop: CASSLVEGDTEAFF. Written as DNA, the CDR3 is TGCGCCAGCAGCTTGGTAGAGGGGGACACTGAAGCTTTCTTT.

The chain carries TRBV21-1 and TRBJ2-1; the table's D call TRBD2 went unverified against the DNA. TRBV21-1 is a pseudogene. This CDR3 contains 17 residues. The CDR3 DNA reads as TGTGCCAGCAGCAAGCCAATACGCGGGGGGCATAACAATGAGCAGTTCTTC. As protein: CASSKPIRGGHNNEQFF.

This clone came up a few times. This CDR3 reads CASSTTSGGAETQYF. CDR3 DNA: TGCGCCAGCAGCACAACTAGCGGGGGGGCCGAGACCCAGTACTTC. V and J are TRBV5-1 and TRBJ2-5, with 13 bases lining up with TRBD2. There are 15 residues in the CDR3. Germline V gives CDR1 SGHRS, CDR2 YFSETQ. Trimming at V came to 4 bases and at J to 5 bases, leaving 5 bases not matched to a gene.

The chain has TRBV7-8 and TRBJ2-3; the D gene is possibly TRBD1 (6 bases). V lost 9 bases and J lost 0, with 13 bases in between. The CDR3 runs 14 residues. Germline CDR1 reads SGHVS; CDR2 reads FQNEAQ. This CDR3 is CASGTSSSTDTQYF. The DNA for the CDR3 is TGTGCCAGTGGGACAAGCAGCAGCACAGATACGCAGTATTTT.

The genes are TRBV7-3 and TRBJ2-7, with D tentatively TRBD2 (7 bases). V lost 1 base to trimming and J lost 0 bases, with 19 bases between them. The CDR3 contains 18 residues. Germline CDR1 is SGHTA and CDR2 is FQGTGA. The CDR3 DNA is TGTGCCAGCAGCTTAAAGGGGGGGGTGGGGGAATCCTCCTACGAGCAGTACTTC. Translated, it gives CASSLKGGVGESSYEQYF.

This clone occurred a few times. V gene TRBV7-8 combines with J gene TRBJ2-7; D unclear. CDR1 is SGHVS, CDR2 FQNEAQ, per germline. The CDR3 consists of 11 residues. Trimming took off 5 bases at V and 2 bases at J, with 4 bases between the two ends. The CDR3 region is CASSPTYEQYF. The CDR3 DNA is TGTGCCAGCAGCCCTACCTACGAGCAGTACTTC.

The chain couples TRBV4-1 to TRBJ2-3; D may be TRBD2 (5 bases). This CDR3 region has 15 residues. Trimming stripped 1 base from V and 1 base from J, with 9 bases between. The germline V gene has CDR1 MGHRA and CDR2 YSYEKL. In nucleotides, the CDR3 is TGCGCCAGCAGCCAAGCGTCACTAGGCACAGATACGCAGTATTTT. This translates into CASSQASLGTDTQYF.

The chain couples TRBV7-2 to TRBJ1-2; TRBD1 matches at 7 bases. V shed 3 bases, J shed 4 bases, and the junction held 2 bases outside the gene matches. Germline CDR1 SGHTA, CDR2 FQGNSA. This CDR3 is built from 13 residues. The CDR3 nucleotides read TGTGCCAGCAGCTTCCGGGACAGCTATGGCTACACCTTC. It specifies CASSFRDSYGYTF.

This chain links TRBV5-4 with TRBJ2-3; 11 bases line up with TRBD2. CDR1 is SGHNT, CDR2 YYREEE, per germline (reference sequence). V lost 4 bases to trimming and J lost 1 base; unmatched junction nucleotides: 5. The CDR3 is 16 residues long. This chain's CDR3 is CASSRPLAGGTDTQYF. The CDR3 nucleotides read TGTGCCAGCAGCCGCCCACTAGCGGGAGGCACAGATACGCAGTATTTT.

The rearrangement joins TRBV7-3 to TRBJ1-2; D gene uncertain. The germline gives CDR1 SGHTA, CDR2 FQGTGA. V dropped 2 bases and J dropped 7 bases, with 11 bases sitting between them. There are 13 residues in the CDR3. This CDR3 is CASSLSGNVGYTF. As DNA, the CDR3 is TGTGCCAGCAGCTTATCCGGGAACGTTGGCTACACCTTC.

The J gene is TRBJ2-2, the V gene TRBV4-1; TRBD1 is a possible D gene (5 bases). V shed 1 base and J shed 0 bases, with 12 bases lying between them. CDR1 and CDR2 (germline): MGHRA, YSYEKL. The CDR3 is made up of 17 amino acids. This CDR3 is CASSQGPSRANTGELFF. CDR3 in DNA: TGCGCCAGCAGCCAAGGACCCAGCAGGGCGAACACCGGGGAGCTGTTTTTT.

The chain joins TRBV7-2 to TRBJ1-2; TRBD1 aligns across 11 bases. The CDR3 extends over 16 amino acids. The J segment lost 8 bases and the V segment lost 2 bases, leaving 10 bases of the junction unmatched. CDR1 and CDR2 from the germline V gene are SGHTA and FQGNSA. The CDR3 is CASSLRVGQGDGGYTF. The CDR3, as DNA: TGTGCCAGCAGCTTAAGGGTGGGACAGGGGGATGGCGGCTACACCTTC.

CDR3 nucleotide sequence: TGTGCCTGGAGCTACCTCCAGGCGGGGGCGGACGGAAACACCATATATTTT. Translation: CAWSYLQAGADGNTIYF. The rearrangement joins TRBV30 to TRBJ1-3; possible D gene TRBD1, 6 bases. CDR3 length: 17 amino acids. V was shortened by 3 bases and J by 4 bases, with 22 bases between the two germline ends. The germline V gene has CDR1 GTSNPN and CDR2 SVGIG (reference sequence).

On this clone: A read error may produce the germline difference seen at one junction end. The rearrangement joins TRBV7-9 to TRBJ1-2; D perhaps matches TRBD1 (6 bases). The CDR3 has 14 amino acids. In germline, CDR1 is SEHNR, CDR2 FQNEAQ (reference sequence). The CDR3 DNA reads as TGTTCCAGCAGCGGACGGACAGTTGATTATGGCTACACCTTC. Translated: CSSSGRTVDYGYTF. The whole variable domain, remainder taken from reference TRBV7-9 and TRBJ1-2, is DTGVSQNPRHKITKRGQNVTFRCDPISEHNRLYWYRQTLGQGPEFLTYFQNEAQLEKSRLLSDRFSAERPKGSFSTLEIQRTEQGDSAMYLCSSSGRTVDYGYTFGSGTRLTVV.

The chain links TRBV2 to TRBJ2-1; tentative D call: TRBD2 (5 bases). This CDR3 has 14 residues. CDR1 is SNHLY and CDR2 is FYNNEI in the germline V gene. Between the trimmed V and J ends, which lost 4 bases and 7 bases, there was a span of 14 bases. DNA of the CDR3: TGTGCCAGCAGTGCCAACTCTCAGCGGAATGAGCAGTTCTTC. It encodes CASSANSQRNEQFF.

The rearrangement links TRBV5-5 to TRBJ1-2; D unresolved. V shed 8 bases and J shed 1 base, with 18 bases lying between them. CDR1 is SGHKS, CDR2 YYEKEE, per germline (reference sequence). This CDR3 spans 15 amino acids. The DNA of the CDR3 is TGTGCCAGTCCTACCCGCGGGAAGAGTAACTATGGCTACACCTTC. The encoded protein is CASPTRGKSNYGYTF.

The chain recombines TRBV5-1 with TRBJ2-1, with 12 bases that match TRBD2. CDR3 length equals 18 residues. V dropped 0 bases and J dropped 4; count of bases not matched to a gene: 8. Germline V gives CDR1 SGHRS, CDR2 YFSETQ. DNA of the CDR3: TGCGCCAGCAGCTTGGCTTTGCCCGGACTAGCGGGGTACAATGAGCAGTTCTTC. This translates into CASSLALPGLAGYNEQFF.

The V gene is TRBV4-2, the J gene TRBJ2-5; 7 bases agree with TRBD2. The CDR3 consists of 15 residues. Germline V gene data show CDR1 as LGHNA and CDR2 as YNFKEQ. Trimming removed 0 bases from V and 5 bases from J; junction bases left unmatched: 6. In DNA, the CDR3 is TGTGCCAGCAGCCAAGAGCCGAGCGGGAAGGAGACCCAGTACTTC. Translated, it gives CASSQEPSGKETQYF.

The chain joins TRBV25-1 to TRBJ1-1, with TRBD1 matching over 7 bases. CDR1 is MGHDK, CDR2 SYGVNS, per germline. CDR3 length: 16 residues. The V gene end was trimmed by 3 bases and the J gene end by 2 bases; junction bases not matched to a gene: 9. CDR3 nucleotides: TGTGCCAGCAGTGACGCCCGGCAGGGGGTTAACACTGAAGCTTTCTTT. It translates to CASSDARQGVNTEAFF.

CDR3 sequence: CASSVDPEPNQPQHF. The DNA for the CDR3 is TGTGCCAGCAGCGTAGACCCAGAACCAAATCAGCCCCAGCATTTT. The V gene is TRBV9, the J gene TRBJ1-5; D call uncertain. This CDR3 has 15 residues. CDR1 is SGDLS and CDR2 is YYNGEE in the germline V gene. V lost 0 bases and J 4 bases, leaving 11 bases between the germline ends.

The chain uses TRBV4-2 and TRBJ2-7, with a tentative D call TRBD2 (7 bases). Germline CDR1 is LGHNA and CDR2 is YNFKEQ. Between the trimmed V and J ends, which lost 1 base and 1 base, there was a span of 17 bases. The CDR3 covers 17 residues. CDR3 residues: CASSQGEGDSGSYEQYF. For the CDR3, the DNA is TGTGCCAGCAGCCAAGGGGAGGGGGATAGCGGGTCCTACGAGCAGTACTTC.

The rearrangement joins TRBV5-1 to TRBJ1-1, with 8 positions matching TRBD1. Germline V gene sequence: CDR1 SGHRS, CDR2 YFSETQ. The CDR3 has 14 amino acids. The V gene end was trimmed by 2 bases and the J gene end by 5 bases; junction bases not matched to a gene: 5. CDR3 DNA: TGCGCCAGCAGCTTCTACAGGGGGGGGACTGAAGCTTTCTTT. Amino acids: CASSFYRGGTEAFF.

This clone came up once. The gene calls are TRBV5-5 and TRBJ1-5, with a weak D call TRBD1 (6 bases). Deletions cut 4 bases from V and 2 bases from J, with 13 bases between. The germline V gene encodes CDR1 SGHKS and CDR2 YYEKEE (reference sequence). The CDR3 totals 15 residues. Written as DNA, the CDR3 is TGTGCCAGCAGCGCACAGGGTGGGGGCAATCAGCCCCAGCATTTT. Protein sequence: CASSAQGGGNQPQHF.

This chain joins TRBV2 and TRBJ2-7; 8 nucleotides align to TRBD1. The CDR3 spans 14 residues. Per germline, CDR1 SNHLY and CDR2 FYNNEI. The junction had 4 bases not matched to a gene; V was cut back by 6 bases and J by 0 bases. The CDR3 is CASSSGQGSYEQYF. The CDR3 DNA reads as TGTGCCAGCAGCTCTGGACAGGGCTCCTACGAGCAGTACTTC.

The chain links TRBV5-6 to TRBJ2-7; D gene uncertain. Trimming removed 2 bases from V and 5 bases from J, with 8 bases in between. This CDR3 spans 12 amino acids. Germline values: CDR1 SGHDT, CDR2 YYEEEE. As DNA, the CDR3 is TGTGCCAGCAGCTTCGGCAGGAACGAGCAGTACTTC. Translating gives CASSFGRNEQYF.

The chain has TRBV4-1 and TRBJ1-2; D gene ambiguous. Germline CDR1 is MGHRA and CDR2 is YSYEKL. The CDR3 extends over 14 amino acids. The germline V and J ends were trimmed by 2 bases and 0 bases, with 7 bases remaining between them. The CDR3 protein is CASSQRLANYGYTF. CDR3 coding DNA: TGCGCCAGCAGCCAAAGACTGGCTAACTATGGCTACACCTTC.

This chain connects TRBV10-2 to TRBJ2-7; D unresolved. This CDR3 is 11 amino acids long. The V end was cut by 2 bases, the J end by 8 bases, with 7 bases between. Germline-derived CDR1 and CDR2 are WSHSY and SAAADI. The CDR3 coding sequence is TGCGCCAGCAGTGAGGGCAGAAAGCAGTACTTC. This sequence encodes CASSEGRKQYF.

This chain links TRBV7-2 with TRBJ2-5; 8 bases fit TRBD2. This CDR3 is 15 amino acids long. V was pared by 5 bases and J by 5 bases, with 10 bases of the junction left unmatched. In germline, CDR1 is SGHTA, CDR2 FQGNSA. The CDR3 region is CASSPPRGGRETQYF. The CDR3 region has the DNA TGTGCCAGCAGCCCCCCGCGCGGGGGGCGGGAGACCCAGTACTTC.

The V gene is TRBV6-4, the J gene TRBJ1-5; D gene ambiguous. The CDR3 has 10 residues. V lost 6 bases and J 6 bases, leaving 3 bases between the germline ends. The germline gives CDR1 MRHNA, CDR2 SNTAGT. The CDR3 DNA reads TGTGCCAGCAGGAGTCAGCCCCAGCATTTT. Translation: CASRSQPQHF.